The source of this T cell receptor beta chain is a study of identical twins. Trimming pared 3 bases from V and 5 bases from J, leaving 4 bases between. Per the germline V gene, CDR1 is SEHNR and CDR2 is FQNEAQ (reference sequence). The CDR3 is 12 amino acids. In this sample, this clonotype turned up many times. Its antigen is unknown. A single record per CDR3 protein comes from TCRdb applying MiXCR to the 5' RACE reads. Altogether about 240,000 distinct CDR3 sequences are present, roughly 7.5% being singletons, with the ten largest covering around 5%. General study results and limits: The degree of excess twin sharing was weaker in beta out-of-frame sequences. With abundant cord blood beta clonotypes, insertions were fewer; memory repertoires showed no such pattern. Because invariant MAIT and iNKT cells could be present, zero-insertion analyses could be partly confounded.

These records were also assigned to another study, of yellow fever vaccine responses in identical twins. Per that paper: Among the twins, the vaccine T cell response reportedly seemed partly convergent and partly personalized.

The material sequenced was CD8+ T cells sorted from blood. The chain combines TRBV7-9 with TRBJ2-2, with no clear D. The receptor comes from a woman aged 18-29 years in good health. The CDR3 nucleotides read TGTGCCAGCAGCTTTCTTACCGGGGAGCTGTTTTTT. This sequence encodes CASSFLTGELFF.